The sequence of this T cell receptor beta chain was determined in a study of blood T cell repertoires in COVID-19. Looking at the study overall: Acute and convalescent COVID-19 specimens originated in the United States, Italy and Spain. T cells, B-cell-depleted T cells, or PBMCs provided the cDNA or gDNA that served as material.

This CDR3 has 14 residues. Germline CDR1 is LNHDA and CDR2 is SQIVND (reference sequence). A note on this clone: Mismatch with germline at one junction end may stem from a read error.

Methods used by the authors: Quantification of nucleated cells was approximated via reference gene primer amplification. Sequenced by immunoSEQ multiplex PCR; TCRdb stores in-frame clones only, minus some. V and J calls and clone size follow that table, whereas D and trimming were derived from the DNA. The repertoire holds some 75,000 clones, with roughly 90% as singletons. The gene calls are TRBV19 and TRBJ1-3; D is unresolved. This TCR was sampled from a human donor in a cohort sampled during active COVID-19. Sample: peripheral blood. The CDR3 is CAGSIGGTGNTIYF. The CDR3 region has the DNA TGTGCCGGTAGTATCGGAGGGACTGGAAACACCATATATTTT.